This T cell receptor (beta chain) was observed in a study of shared clonotypes between healthy human individuals. Study summary: For every donor, three CD4 naive, three CD4 memory, two CD8 naive and one CD8 memory plates were used.

Overall study findings and caveats: Tissues were not sampled, only blood, and their repertoires likely differ. A few donors held 5% to 5.5% of naive CD4 clonotypes in common.

This clone was counted a single time. The antigen remains undetermined. The same CDR3 can be traced to other DNA sequences in this sample. The CDR3 spans 15 residues. The V gene's germline CDR1 is SGDLS and CDR2 YYNGEE. The germline V and J ends were trimmed by 0 bases and 2 bases, with 9 bases remaining between them. Clones were read by immunoSEQ multiplex PCR, and TCRdb kept only the in-frame ones, dropping some. The data contain 2,500,000 or so clones, just over 90% of them seen just once; the ten biggest clones take up roughly 0.14%. The source is a man between 18 and 29 years old in good health. This chain connects TRBV9 to TRBJ1-5; D perhaps matches TRBD1 (5 bases). The sample was naive CD4+ T cells sorted from blood. The sample's subset: CD45RA+ positively selected. The CDR3 region has the DNA TGTGCCAGCAGCGTAGGGCAGGGAGGCAATCAGCCCCAGCATTTT. This gives the protein CASSVGQGGNQPQHF.